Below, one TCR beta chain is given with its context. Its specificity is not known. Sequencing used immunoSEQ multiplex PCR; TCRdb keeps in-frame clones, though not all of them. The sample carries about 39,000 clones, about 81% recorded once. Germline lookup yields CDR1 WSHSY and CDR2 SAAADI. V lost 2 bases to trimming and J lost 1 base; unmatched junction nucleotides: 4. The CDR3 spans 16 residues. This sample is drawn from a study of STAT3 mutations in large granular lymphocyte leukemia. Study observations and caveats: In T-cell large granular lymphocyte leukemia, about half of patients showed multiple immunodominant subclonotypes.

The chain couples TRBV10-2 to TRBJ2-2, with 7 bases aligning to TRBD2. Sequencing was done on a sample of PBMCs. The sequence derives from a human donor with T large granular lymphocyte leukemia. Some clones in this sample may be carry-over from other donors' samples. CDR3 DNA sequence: TGCGCCAGCAGTGAGAAAAGCGGGGTGAACACCGGGGAGCTGTTTTTT. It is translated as CASSEKSGVNTGELFF.